The 23 T cell receptor beta chains reported below all come from one sample, sequenced in a study of blood T cell repertoires in COVID-19. Sequencing used immunoSEQ multiplex PCR; TCRdb keeps in-frame clones, though not all of them. The sample records a few hundred thousand clones, just over 90% being singletons. The sequencing input was PBMCs or T cells enriched from blood (not recorded which). The receptors come from a woman aged 40-49 years who had been exposed to COVID-19.

This clone was picked up one time. V and J are TRBV29-1 and TRBJ1-2; a weak D match, TRBD1 (6 bases). Germline assignment: CDR1 SQVTM and CDR2 ANQGSEA. The CDR3 totals 16 residues. Trimming pared 0 bases from V and 2 bases from J, leaving 16 bases between. CDR3 DNA sequence: TGCAGCGTTGAAGACCGAGGCCGGGACATAAACTATGGCTACACCTTC. Translating it yields CSVEDRGRDINYGYTF.

The V call is TRBV5-6, the J call TRBJ1-1, with D possibly matching TRBD1 (5 bases). V was cut by 2 bases and J by 0 bases, with 8 bases left in between. The CDR3 consists of 14 residues. In germline, CDR1 is SGHDT, CDR2 YYEEEE. The CDR3 reads CASSFYRLNTEAFF. The CDR3 region has the DNA TGTGCCAGCAGCTTCTACAGGCTGAACACTGAAGCTTTCTTT.

The chain recombines TRBV28 with TRBJ1-2, with 9 bases matching TRBD1. This CDR3 contains 16 residues. V gave up 1 base and J gave up 4 bases; unmatched junction bases: 7. Germline V gives CDR1 MDHEN, CDR2 SYDVKM. In DNA, the CDR3 is TGTGCCAGCAGTTTATCGCCGGGACAGGGCCTCTATGGCTACACCTTC. Its translation is CASSLSPGQGLYGYTF.

This chain connects TRBV3-1 (or the pseudogene TRBV3-2) to TRBJ2-1, with 9 bases aligning to TRBD2. The J segment lost 7 bases and the V segment lost 3 bases, leaving 4 bases of the junction unmatched. Germline V CDR1 and CDR2: LGHDT, YNNKEL (reference sequence). This CDR3 comprises 14 residues. The CDR3 DNA follows: TGTGCCAGCAGCCAGCTAGCGGGAAGTAATGAGCAGTTCTTC. As protein: CASSQLAGSNEQFF.

This clone occurred once. The V gene is TRBV30, the J gene TRBJ1-4; 7 positions agree with TRBD1. This CDR3 comprises 15 residues. Per germline, CDR1 GTSNPN and CDR2 SVGIG (reference sequence). J gave up 13 bases and V 3 bases, and 17 bases lay outside the gene matches. CDR3 nucleotides: TGTGCCTGGAGCGCCCCGGACAGGTTGGCACTCGGACTGTTTTTT. This codes for CAWSAPDRLALGLFF.

This clone was observed a few times. The chain links TRBV19 to TRBJ2-7, with D maybe TRBD2 (5 bases). The CDR3 has 15 amino acids. V dropped 1 base and J dropped 5 bases, with 15 bases sitting between them. Germline-derived CDR1 and CDR2 are LNHDA and SQIVND (reference sequence). The CDR3, as DNA: TGTGCCAGTAGTATAGGTCGAGGGAGAGGAGACGAGCAGTACTTC. It specifies CASSIGRGRGDEQYF.

The rearrangement uses TRBV27 and TRBJ1-1; D call uncertain. Germline CDR1 and CDR2: MNHEY and SMNVEV (reference sequence). Between the trimmed V and J ends, which lost 0 bases and 4 bases, there was a span of 15 bases. The CDR3 is made up of 16 amino acids. The CDR3 nucleotides read TGTGCCAGCAGTTTATCCACAGTATGGGTTGGCACTGAAGCTTTCTTT. Translation gives CASSLSTVWVGTEAFF.

The chain couples TRBV18 to TRBJ1-2; TRBD1 might be the D (6 bases). Germline V gene sequence: CDR1 KGHSH, CDR2 LQKENI. V was cut by 0 bases and J by 1 base, with 15 bases left in between. There are 17 residues in the CDR3. CDR3 residues: CASSPPDSKFFNYGYTF. The CDR3 DNA is TGTGCCAGCTCACCACCGGACAGCAAATTTTTTAACTATGGCTACACCTTC.

The genes are TRBV25-1 and TRBJ2-1; 8 positions match TRBD2. V was clipped by 5 bases and J by 7 bases; unmatched bases: 13. CDR3 size: 16 residues. The V gene's germline CDR1 is MGHDK and CDR2 SYGVNS. In DNA, the CDR3 is TGTGCCAGCAGTCACACTAGCGGCCCTAACCTTAATGAGCAGTTCTTC. This encodes CASSHTSGPNLNEQFF.

This chain connects TRBV19 to TRBJ1-5, with TRBD1 matching over 8 bases. Unmatched junction bases numbered 13, after V lost 5 bases and J lost 7 bases. This CDR3 has 16 amino acids. Per germline, CDR1 LNHDA and CDR2 SQIVND (reference sequence). The CDR3 sequence is CASSLILGQGGQPQHF. CDR3 coding DNA: TGTGCCAGTAGTCTTATACTTGGACAGGGCGGGCAGCCCCAGCATTTT.

The chain links TRBV7-2 to TRBJ2-1; TRBD2 matches at 11 bases. Germline V gene data show CDR1 as SGHTA and CDR2 as FQGNSA. With 0 bases clipped from V and 6 bases from J, the junction kept 13 bases outside the gene matches. This CDR3 has 19 residues. The CDR3 coding sequence is TGTGCCAGCAGCTTAGCCGGGGGATCTAGCGGGAGGCACGTCAATGAGCAGTTCTTC. This gives the protein CASSLAGGSSGRHVNEQFF.

The V and J genes are TRBV11-3 and TRBJ1-6; 9 nucleotides align to TRBD1. The junction had 11 bases not matched to a gene; V was cut back by 5 bases and J by 9 bases. Germline V gene data show CDR1 as SGHNT and CDR2 as YENEEA. The CDR3 is 16 residues long. The CDR3 DNA is TGTGCCAGCAGCCTCCACCGGGGACAGGGAGTTTCACCCCTCCACTTT. Its protein is CASSLHRGQGVSPLHF. Full variable domain (remainder filled in from reference TRBV11-3 and TRBJ1-6): EAGVVQSPRYKIIEKKQPVAFWCNPISGHNTLYWYLQNLGQGPELLIRYENEEAVDDSQLPKDRFSAERLKGVDSTLKIQPAELGDSAVYLCASSLHRGQGVSPLHFGNGTRLTVT.

This chain uses TRBV6-5 with TRBJ1-5; the D gene is possibly TRBD1 (6 bases). CDR1 is MNHEY, CDR2 SVGAGI, per germline. V shed 6 bases and J shed 2 bases, with 8 bases lying between them. The CDR3 is made up of 13 amino acids. Written as DNA, the CDR3 is TGTGCCAGCAGGGCAGGGGGCAATCAGCCCCAGCATTTT. Translation: CASRAGGNQPQHF.

V usage is TRBV5-1 and J usage is TRBJ2-2, with 7 bases that match TRBD2. Germline lookup yields CDR1 SGHRS and CDR2 YFSETQ. This CDR3 spans 16 amino acids. Unmatched junction bases numbered 6, after V lost 0 bases and J lost 4 bases. The CDR3 loop reads CASSLDAGEPTGELFF. CDR3 nucleotide sequence: TGCGCCAGCAGCTTGGATGCGGGGGAGCCCACCGGGGAGCTGTTTTTT.

The chain uses TRBV19 and TRBJ2-3; TRBD2 is a possible D gene (5 bases). Trimming removed 2 bases at V and 1 base at J, with 22 bases between. The CDR3 consists of 19 residues. Germline V gives CDR1 LNHDA, CDR2 SQIVND (reference sequence). DNA for the CDR3: TGTGCCAGTAGTATAACCTCGGGGAGAGGCGGGCTAGGCACAGATACGCAGTATTTT. Translating gives CASSITSGRGGLGTDTQYF.

The chain carries TRBV7-3 and TRBJ2-5; 7 bases match TRBD2. Unmatched junction bases numbered 7, after V lost 2 bases and J lost 7 bases. The CDR3 loop spans 14 amino acids. CDR1 SGHTA and CDR2 FQGTGA come from the germline V gene. The CDR3 DNA reads as TGTGCCAGCAGCTTACGCAGTGGGGAGGGGACCCAGTACTTC. Its translation is CASSLRSGEGTQYF.

The V call is TRBV30, the J call TRBJ2-2; 8 nucleotides line up with TRBD2. This CDR3 region has 16 residues. CDR1 and CDR2 (germline): GTSNPN, SVGIG (reference sequence). Trimming at V came to 3 bases and at J to 10 bases, leaving 16 bases not matched to a gene. The CDR3 here is CAWRRQAGVLAVELFF. CDR3 coding DNA: TGTGCCTGGAGACGCCAAGCGGGGGTCTTGGCGGTGGAGCTGTTTTTT.

This chain joins TRBV27 and TRBJ1-1; no definite D call. V shed 6 bases and J shed 6 bases, with 17 bases lying between them. Germline V gene lookup returns CDR1 MNHEY and CDR2 SMNVEV (reference sequence). The CDR3 spans 14 residues. CDR3 sequence: CASSFQREGAEAFF. The DNA of the CDR3 is TGTGCCAGCAGCTTCCAAAGGGAGGGCGCTGAAGCTTTCTTT.

The chain employs TRBV7-2 and TRBJ2-2, with D maybe TRBD1 (5 bases). Germline values: CDR1 SGHTA, CDR2 FQGNSA. The length of the CDR3 is 14 residues. Trimming took off 5 bases at V and 6 bases at J, with 13 bases between the two ends. This chain's CDR3 is CASSEHQGSGELFF. Written as DNA, the CDR3 is TGTGCCAGCAGCGAACATCAGGGCTCCGGGGAGCTGTTTTTT.

The chain employs TRBV6-2 or TRBV6-3 and TRBJ1-5; weak D call: TRBD1 (5 bases). V lost 6 bases, J lost 3 bases, and 12 bases lay in between. The germline V gene has CDR1 MNHEY and CDR2 SVGEGT. CDR3 length: 14 amino acids. CDR3 coding DNA: TGTGCCAGCAGCGGAGGGGCTTTCAATCAGCCCCAGCATTTT. It specifies CASSGGAFNQPQHF.

This chain connects TRBV19 to TRBJ1-1, with D possibly being TRBD1 (6 bases). Germline lookup yields CDR1 LNHDA and CDR2 SQIVND (reference sequence). The CDR3 is 15 amino acids. V lost 4 bases to trimming and J lost 0 bases, with 12 bases between them. CDR3 nucleotides: TGTGCCAGTAGTAGGTCGACAGGTATGAACACTGAAGCTTTCTTT. Its protein product is CASSRSTGMNTEAFF.

The V call is TRBV7-2, the J call TRBJ2-1; possible D gene TRBD2, 6 bases. The CDR3 is made up of 14 amino acids. V lost 4 bases and J lost 10, with 17 bases in between. Germline V gene data show CDR1 as SGHTA and CDR2 as FQGNSA. DNA of the CDR3: TGTGCCAGCAGCTCCCCTAGCGCCGGTCGGGAGCAGTTCTTC. Protein product: CASSSPSAGREQFF.

The rearrangement joins TRBV24-1 to TRBJ2-7; 12 positions match TRBD1. Germline V gene sequence: CDR1 KGHDR, CDR2 SFDVKD. The CDR3 covers 24 residues. The J segment lost 0 bases and the V segment lost 3 bases, leaving 26 bases of the junction unmatched. The CDR3 loop is CATSDTSGTGGLAGEVYRSYEQYF. The CDR3 DNA sequence: TGTGCCACCAGTGATACGTCCGGGACAGGGGGCCTAGCGGGAGAAGTATATCGCTCCTACGAGCAGTACTTC.